Only one count was recorded for the clone carrying this TCR beta chain. Antigen: not known. The sample comes from a study of OX40 agonist ivuxolimab in advanced cancers. Across the whole study: Prior checkpoint blockade (anti-PD-1, anti-PD-L1 or anti-CTLA-4) was permitted; 40% had it.

V shed 6 bases and J shed 5 bases, with 13 bases lying between them. This CDR3 spans 13 amino acids. Germline V gene sequence: CDR1 MNHEY, CDR2 SVGAGI. Overall study findings and caveats: CD4+ T cells averaged fewer expanded clones than CD8+ T cells.

Systemic immunosuppression or a history of autoimmune disease excluded patients. Libraries were prepared by immunoSEQ multiplex PCR; TCRdb keeps only in-frame clonotypes and omits some of them. Among roughly 44,000 clones listed, around nine tenths were seen once. This specimen consisted of CD4+ or CD8+ T cells sorted from blood, obtained in a trial of the OX40 agonist ivuxolimab. The genes are TRBV6-5 and TRBJ1-1; D perhaps matches TRBD1 (6 bases). This clonotype was obtained from an adult with an advanced solid tumor such as melanoma, head and neck, liver or kidney cancer. The CDR3 coding sequence is TGTGCCAGCAGCCCAGGGGCGTCGACTGAAGCTTTCTTT. Translation: CASSPGASTEAFF.